This is a list of T cell receptor beta chains from one sample in a study of T cells in Graves' hyperthyroidism and ophthalmopathy. MiXCR, run by TCRdb on the multiplex PCR reads, gives a single entry per CDR3 protein. The data show under 400,000 distinct CDR3 sequences, roughly 17% seen once. Input material: blood. The receptors stem from a man aged 25-45 years with Graves' hyperthyroidism. The CDR3 runs from the conserved cysteine through the conserved F or W. A D gene is named only where the DNA matches it firmly. Clone size is given for some rows only: seen once, a few or many times, or a class if the clone is expanded.

clone size	V gene	D gene	J gene	CDR3 protein	CDR3 DNA
few	TRBV27	NA	TRBJ1-5	CASSFNRAANQPQHF	TGTGCCAGCAGTTTCAATAGGGCAGCTAATCAGCCCCAGCATTTT
many	TRBV3-1	TRBD2	TRBJ2-1	CASSQDLTEGAGEDDEQFF	TGTGCCAGCAGCCAAGACCTAACCGAGGGAGCGGGAGAAGATGATGAGCAGTTCTTC
NA	TRBV6-1	NA	TRBJ2-7	CASSVTGILGQQYF	TGTGCCAGCAGTGTTACGGGCATACTCGGGCAGCAGTACTTC
few	TRBV2	NA	TRBJ2-1	CASSEGRNNEQFF	TGTGCCAGCAGTGAAGGGCGGAACAATGAGCAGTTCTTC
many	TRBV2	TRBD2	TRBJ2-7	CASSAETSGSGYEQYF	TGTGCCAGCAGTGCCGAGACTAGCGGGAGCGGCTACGAGCAGTACTTC
many	TRBV28	NA	TRBJ2-7	CASNTLGRVSEQYF	TGTGCCAGCAATACCCTGGGCAGGGTTTCCGAGCAGTACTTC
many	TRBV2	NA	TRBJ2-1	CASSVEGSYNEQFF	TGTGCCAGCAGTGTGGAGGGATCCTACAATGAGCAGTTCTTC
many	TRBV6-1	NA	TRBJ2-5	CASTELRDYQETQYF	TGTGCCAGCACCGAACTGCGGGACTACCAAGAGACCCAGTACTTC
many	TRBV3-1	TRBD2	TRBJ2-2	CASSQLAGGTGELFF	TGTGCCAGCAGCCAACTAGCGGGAGGCACCGGGGAGCTGTTTTTT
many	TRBV2	NA	TRBJ1-1	CASSVTGLTEAFF	TGTGCCAGCAGTGTGACAGGACTCACTGAAGCTTTCTTT
many	TRBV10-2	TRBD2	TRBJ2-3	CASSRDRRDGLAADTQYF	TGCGCCAGCAGTCGTGACAGGCGGGACGGACTAGCGGCAGATACGCAGTATTTT
once	TRBV20-1	NA	TRBJ1-3	CSASVPGHSGNTIYF	TGCAGTGCTAGCGTACCCGGTCACTCTGGAAACACCATATATTTT
NA	TRBV5-1	TRBD1	TRBJ2-1	CASSRDRVSDEQFF	TGCGCCAGCAGCCGGGACAGGGTAAGCGATGAGCAGTTCTTC
few	TRBV18	TRBD1	TRBJ2-5	CASSPPGQLKETQYF	TGTGCCAGCTCACCGCCGGGACAGTTGAAAGAGACCCAGTACTTC
NA	TRBV3-1	NA	TRBJ2-7	CASSLVFYEQYF	TGTGCCAGCAGCCTTGTGTTTTACGAGCAGTACTTC
NA	TRBV15	NA	TRBJ1-1	CATSSDSRAFF	TGTGCCACCAGCAGTGACTCAAGGGCTTTCTTT
NA	TRBV2	TRBD2	TRBJ2-7	CASSGLAGGPVGQYF	TGTGCCAGCAGTGGACTAGCGGGAGGGCCGGTAGGGCAGTACTTC
many	TRBV12-3/TRBV12-4	TRBD1	TRBJ2-1	CASSPERGGQSYNEQFF	TGTGCCAGCAGCCCAGAACGTGGGGGACAGAGCTACAATGAGCAGTTCTTC
NA	TRBV6-1	NA	TRBJ1-2	CANSDGGTLYGYTF	TGTGCCAACAGTGATGGGGGGACCCTCTATGGCTACACCTTC
many	TRBV19	TRBD2	TRBJ2-1	CASSTSRAGAYNEQFF	TGTGCCAGTAGCACCTCAAGGGCGGGAGCGTACAATGAGCAGTTCTTC
NA	TRBV7-3	NA	TRBJ2-1	CASSLAERRSSYNEQFF	TGTGCCAGCAGCTTAGCAGAGCGAAGGAGCTCCTACAATGAGCAGTTCTTC
few	TRBV27	TRBD2	TRBJ2-3	CASTLAGDGTDTQYF	TGTGCCAGCACCCTAGCGGGAGATGGCACAGATACGCAGTATTTT
many	TRBV7-8	NA	TRBJ2-2	CASSLVAGSGNTGELFF	TGTGCCAGCAGCCTCGTCGCGGGGTCGGGGAACACCGGGGAGCTGTTTTTT
many	TRBV6-4	TRBD2	TRBJ2-3	CASSETAGPDTQYF	TGTGCCAGCAGTGAAACAGCGGGACCGGATACGCAGTATTTT
NA	TRBV19	TRBD1	TRBJ2-1	CASSVGQGTHNEQFF	TGTGCCAGTAGTGTGGGACAGGGGACCCACAATGAGCAGTTCTTC
many	TRBV20-1	NA	TRBJ1-6	CSGRQAYNSPLHF	TGCAGTGGGAGACAGGCTTATAATTCACCCCTCCACTTT